This TCR beta chain appears in the sequencing data of a study of T cell changes during pregnancy in multiple sclerosis. The CDR3 extends over 14 amino acids. Germline lookup yields CDR1 SGHNT and CDR2 YYREEE (reference sequence). V was trimmed by 0 bases and J by 5 bases, leaving 8 bases between them. Generated by immunoSEQ multiplex PCR, the TCRdb table keeps only in-frame clones and is missing some. The sample has about 52,000 clones; 92% are singletons. The rearrangement joins TRBV5-4 to TRBJ2-2, with D tentatively TRBD2 (5 bases). Sequenced material: CD4+ T cells from peripheral blood mononuclear cells, taken after pregnancy. The source is a female donor in good health, enrolled as a control in a pregnancy study. The CDR3 region has the DNA TGTGCCAGCAGCTTGGTGGCGGGTACCGGGGAGCTGTTTTTT. Residues: CASSLVAGTGELFF.